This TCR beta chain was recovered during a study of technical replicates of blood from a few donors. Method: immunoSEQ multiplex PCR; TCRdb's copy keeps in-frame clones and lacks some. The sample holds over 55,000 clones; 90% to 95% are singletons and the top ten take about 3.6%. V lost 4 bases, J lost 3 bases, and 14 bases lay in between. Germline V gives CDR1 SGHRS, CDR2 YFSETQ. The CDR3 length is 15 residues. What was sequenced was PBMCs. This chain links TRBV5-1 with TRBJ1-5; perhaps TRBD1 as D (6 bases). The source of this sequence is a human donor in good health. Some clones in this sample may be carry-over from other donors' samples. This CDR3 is CASSLLGDNNQPQHF. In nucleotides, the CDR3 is TGCGCCAGCAGCCTACTGGGGGACAACAATCAGCCCCAGCATTTT. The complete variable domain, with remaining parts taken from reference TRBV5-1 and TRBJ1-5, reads KAGVTQTPRYLIKTRGQQVTLSCSPISGHRSVSWYQQTPGQGLQFLFEYFSETQRNKGNFPGRFSGRQFSNSRSEMNVSTLELGDSALYLCASSLLGDNNQPQHFGDGTRLSIL.